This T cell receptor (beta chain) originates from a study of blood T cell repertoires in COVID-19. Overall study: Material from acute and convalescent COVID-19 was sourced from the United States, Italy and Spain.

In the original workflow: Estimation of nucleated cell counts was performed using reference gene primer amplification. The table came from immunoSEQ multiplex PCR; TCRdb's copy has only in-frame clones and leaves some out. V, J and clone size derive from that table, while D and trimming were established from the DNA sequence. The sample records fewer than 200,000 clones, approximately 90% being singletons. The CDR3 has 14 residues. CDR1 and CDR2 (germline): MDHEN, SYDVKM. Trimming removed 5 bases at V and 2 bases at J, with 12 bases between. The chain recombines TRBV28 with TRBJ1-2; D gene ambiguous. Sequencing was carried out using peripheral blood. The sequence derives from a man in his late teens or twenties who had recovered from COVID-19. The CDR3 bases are TGTGCCAGCAGTCTCGGGAGGTTCAACTATGGCTACACCTTC. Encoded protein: CASSLGRFNYGYTF.